This T cell receptor beta chain was identified during a study of Ad26.COV2.S vaccination and SARS-CoV-2 variants. Only in-frame clones appear in the TCRdb table, and some are missing; sequencing was by immunoSEQ multiplex PCR. The sample has about 350,000 clones, approximately 90% seen once. V lost 5 bases and J lost 7, with 24 bases in between. This CDR3 is 18 amino acids long. Regarding this clone: Its target is unknown.

Regarding the study as a whole: Breadth and depth estimates from TCRs may understate total T cell responses. Placebo recipients had lower spike-specific TCR breadth than vaccine recipients. Non-spike TCR breadth was similar in vaccine and placebo recipients. Responses of spike-specific T cells (both CD8+ and CD4+) reportedly showed substantial breadth after vaccination.

The source is a human donor who had recovered from COVID-19. The chain combines TRBV23-1 with TRBJ1-6; TRBD1 is a possible D gene (6 bases). TRBV23-1 is recorded as an ORF, its role being uncertain. Sequenced here: peripheral blood, sampled after recovery from COVID-19. The CDR3 DNA reads as TGCGCCAGCAGTACCAAAGGGACACAACGGAAAGGGAATTCACCCCTCCACTTT. Translation gives CASSTKGTQRKGNSPLHF.